This T cell receptor beta chain derives from a study of shared T cell receptors in the human thymus. The germline CDR1 and CDR2 sequences are MDHEN and SYDVKM. This CDR3 has 15 residues. Trimming removed 5 bases at V and 3 bases at J, with 14 bases between. Produced via immunoSEQ multiplex PCR; TCRdb's table is partial and in-frame only. This table holds hundreds of thousands of clones, about 90% found once. A further study also used this sample, focusing on human thymus T cells. As that study records: Resections removed during corrective heart surgery provided the thymus tissue used. Thymic and blood repertoires seemed to show skewed V and J gene use. Related studies noted strongly shared thymic repertoires across unrelated people.

The receptor was derived from a boy less than two years old with a congenital heart defect. The sequencing sample was made of thymocytes. The chain combines TRBV28 with TRBJ1-5, with D unclear. CDR3 in amino acids: CASSPLPRPNQPQHF. CDR3 nucleotide sequence: TGTGCCAGCAGTCCCCTCCCCAGGCCCAATCAGCCCCAGCATTTT.